This TCR beta chain was observed in a study of T cell responses to AZD1222 COVID-19 vaccine. The study, taken as a whole, reports: Sampling captured repertoires only after the peak T cell response. Baseline testing showed seropositivity in only five or six AZD1222 recipients. Clonal diversity may have been underestimated in mostly white British donors. Reportedly, nearly half the spike-specific TCRs target unmutated variant regions.

In regard to this clone: Its specificity is unknown.

This CDR3 is built from 15 residues. Germline V gives CDR1 SQVTM, CDR2 ANQGSEA. V was trimmed by 4 bases and J by 9 bases, leaving 21 bases between them. Clones were sequenced by immunoSEQ multiplex PCR, and TCRdb holds only the in-frame ones, with some missing. The profile covers under 120,000 clones, with approximately 92% appearing a single time and roughly 1.2% taken by the ten largest. V is TRBV29-1 and J is TRBJ2-2; possibly TRBD1 for D (6 bases). The sequence derives from an adult in good health. Sample: peripheral blood, taken on day 0 of AZD1222 vaccination. CDR3 DNA: TGCAGCGTTGGGGTACGGAGGCAGGGGTTACGGGAGCTGTTTTTT. It codes for CSVGVRRQGLRELFF.